This is a list of T cell receptor beta chains from one sample in a study of blood T cell repertoires in COVID-19. Method: immunoSEQ multiplex PCR; TCRdb's copy keeps in-frame clones and lacks some. The table records roughly 250,000 clones, just under 85% of them present only once. Sequencing used peripheral blood. The receptors derive from a woman older than 75 with acute or convalescent COVID-19. Each CDR3 is given with its conserved first and last residue. Fields, in order: V gene, J gene, clone size, D gene, CDR3 protein, CDR3 DNA. D genes are given only for firm matches. The size of a clone is reported for some rows only, either as once, few or many, or as a class for expanded clones.

v_call: TRBV7-9
j_call: TRBJ2-7
clone_size: .
d_call: TRBD1
cdr3_aa: CASSSGTGASYEQYF
cdr3_nt: TGTGCCAGCAGTTCCGGGACAGGGGCTTCCTACGAGCAGTACTTC

v_call: TRBV5-1
j_call: TRBJ1-2
clone_size: .
d_call: TRBD1
cdr3_aa: CASSLDGDRYGYTF
cdr3_nt: TGCGCCAGCAGCTTGGATGGGGACAGATATGGCTACACCTTC

v_call: TRBV3-1/TRBV3-2
j_call: TRBJ1-2
clone_size: .
d_call: TRBD1
cdr3_aa: CASSLGDRGIYGYTF
cdr3_nt: TGTGCCAGCAGCCTGGGGGACAGGGGGATTTATGGCTACACCTTC

v_call: TRBV4-3
j_call: TRBJ1-3
clone_size: .
d_call: .
cdr3_aa: CASSQILGAATSGNTIYF
cdr3_nt: TGCGCCAGCAGCCAGATCCTGGGGGCAGCAACCTCTGGAAACACCATATATTTT

v_call: TRBV6-6
j_call: TRBJ2-7
clone_size: .
d_call: TRBD1
cdr3_aa: CASSQQGETYEQYF
cdr3_nt: TGTGCCAGCAGTCAACAGGGGGAGACCTACGAGCAGTACTTC

v_call: TRBV4-1
j_call: TRBJ2-3
clone_size: .
d_call: .
cdr3_aa: CASSQIPALSTDTQYF
cdr3_nt: TGCGCCAGCAGCCAAATCCCAGCGTTAAGCACAGATACGCAGTATTTT

v_call: TRBV21-1
j_call: TRBJ2-1
clone_size: .
d_call: .
cdr3_aa: CASSKPRQGRHNEQFF
cdr3_nt: TGTGCCAGCAGCAAACCCCGACAGGGTCGTCACAATGAGCAGTTCTTC

v_call: TRBV18
j_call: TRBJ2-4
clone_size: .
d_call: TRBD2
cdr3_aa: CASSPGLEAKNIQYF
cdr3_nt: TGTGCCAGCTCACCCGGACTAGAAGCCAAAAACATTCAGTACTTC

v_call: TRBV9
j_call: TRBJ1-1
clone_size: .
d_call: .
cdr3_aa: CASSVYTNTEAFF
cdr3_nt: TGTGCCAGCAGCGTGTACACGAACACTGAAGCTTTCTTT

v_call: TRBV19
j_call: TRBJ1-5
clone_size: .
d_call: .
cdr3_aa: CASSILQGGNQPQHF
cdr3_nt: TGTGCCAGTAGTATACTACAAGGGGGCAATCAGCCCCAGCATTTT

v_call: TRBV7-6
j_call: TRBJ2-3
clone_size: once
d_call: .
cdr3_aa: CASSLAPGRGTDTQYF
cdr3_nt: TGTGCCAGCAGCTTAGCCCCCGGGAGAGGAACAGATACGCAGTATTTT

v_call: TRBV29-1
j_call: TRBJ1-1
clone_size: .
d_call: TRBD1
cdr3_aa: CSVGDSGTEAFF
cdr3_nt: TGCAGCGTTGGGGACAGTGGTACTGAAGCTTTCTTT

v_call: TRBV18
j_call: TRBJ2-5
clone_size: .
d_call: TRBD2
cdr3_aa: CASSGLAGGGQETQYF
cdr3_nt: TGTGCCAGCTCAGGACTAGCGGGAGGAGGCCAAGAGACCCAGTACTTC

v_call: TRBV11-2
j_call: TRBJ1-2
clone_size: .
d_call: TRBD1
cdr3_aa: CASSLDRGYGYTF
cdr3_nt: TGTGCCAGCAGCTTAGACAGGGGGTATGGCTACACCTTC

v_call: TRBV2
j_call: TRBJ2-3
clone_size: .
d_call: .
cdr3_aa: CASSESGLARSLTPTDTQYF
cdr3_nt: TGTGCCAGCAGTGAATCTGGGCTAGCGCGTTCTCTAACCCCCACAGATACGCAGTATTTT

v_call: TRBV29-1
j_call: TRBJ2-2
clone_size: .
d_call: .
cdr3_aa: CSVDGSQNTGELFF
cdr3_nt: TGCAGCGTTGATGGCAGTCAGAACACCGGGGAGCTGTTTTTT

v_call: TRBV6-6
j_call: TRBJ2-3
clone_size: .
d_call: .
cdr3_aa: CASSYSTVDTQYF
cdr3_nt: TGTGCCAGCAGTTACTCGACTGTAGATACGCAGTATTTT

v_call: TRBV28
j_call: TRBJ2-7
clone_size: .
d_call: .
cdr3_aa: CASSPGYEQYF
cdr3_nt: TGTGCCAGCAGCCCAGGGTACGAGCAGTACTTC

v_call: TRBV7-2
j_call: TRBJ1-2
clone_size: few
d_call: TRBD1
cdr3_aa: CASSPRTGLSIGYTF
cdr3_nt: TGTGCCAGCAGCCCGAGGACAGGTTTATCTATTGGCTACACCTTC

v_call: TRBV30
j_call: TRBJ2-1
clone_size: once
d_call: .
cdr3_aa: CAWTLSTYPNEQFF
cdr3_nt: TGTGCCTGGACCTTATCCACCTACCCCAATGAGCAGTTCTTC

v_call: TRBV5-6
j_call: TRBJ1-2
clone_size: .
d_call: TRBD1
cdr3_aa: CASSLEPDRAKHYGYTF
cdr3_nt: TGTGCCAGCAGCTTGGAGCCGGACAGGGCCAAGCACTATGGCTACACCTTC

v_call: TRBV28
j_call: TRBJ1-1
clone_size: .
d_call: .
cdr3_aa: CASSLPRHLNTEAFF
cdr3_nt: TGTGCCAGCAGCCTCCCGAGACACCTGAACACTGAAGCTTTCTTT

v_call: TRBV5-1
j_call: TRBJ2-7
clone_size: .
d_call: .
cdr3_aa: CASSMEGAQTEQYF
cdr3_nt: TGCGCCAGCAGCATGGAAGGGGCCCAGACGGAGCAGTACTTC

v_call: TRBV11-3
j_call: TRBJ2-1
clone_size: .
d_call: TRBD1
cdr3_aa: CASSSGSGQGYNEQFF
cdr3_nt: TGTGCCAGCAGCTCAGGGTCGGGACAGGGCTACAATGAGCAGTTCTTC

v_call: TRBV5-1
j_call: TRBJ1-2
clone_size: .
d_call: .
cdr3_aa: CASRGFNIAANYGYTF
cdr3_nt: TGCGCCAGCCGAGGGTTTAACATCGCCGCAAACTATGGCTACACCTTC

v_call: TRBV19
j_call: TRBJ1-2
clone_size: few
d_call: .
cdr3_aa: CASSIWSGGYTF
cdr3_nt: TGTGCCAGTAGTATCTGGTCGGGGGGCTACACCTTC

v_call: TRBV4-2
j_call: TRBJ2-7
clone_size: few
d_call: TRBD1
cdr3_aa: CASSQEAALGTGSSEQYF
cdr3_nt: TGTGCCAGCAGCCAAGAGGCAGCTTTAGGGACAGGGTCCTCCGAGCAGTACTTC

v_call: TRBV5-1
j_call: TRBJ2-1
clone_size: .
d_call: TRBD2
cdr3_aa: CASSLELTSEKINEQFF
cdr3_nt: TGCGCCAGCAGCTTGGAGCTGACTAGCGAAAAAATCAATGAGCAGTTCTTC

v_call: TRBV2
j_call: TRBJ1-1
clone_size: .
d_call: TRBD1
cdr3_aa: CASSDRDRGNTEAFF
cdr3_nt: TGTGCCAGCAGTGACAGGGACAGGGGCAACACTGAAGCTTTCTTT

v_call: TRBV6-5
j_call: TRBJ1-2
clone_size: few
d_call: TRBD1
cdr3_aa: CASFGQGYGYTF
cdr3_nt: TGTGCCAGCTTTGGACAGGGCTATGGCTACACCTTC

v_call: TRBV7-7
j_call: TRBJ2-4
clone_size: .
d_call: .
cdr3_aa: CASSFRRVAKNIQYF
cdr3_nt: TGTGCCAGCAGTTTCCGGCGGGTAGCCAAAAACATTCAGTACTTC

v_call: TRBV25-1
j_call: TRBJ1-2
clone_size: .
d_call: .
cdr3_aa: CASSETGWVEGYTF
cdr3_nt: TGTGCCAGCAGTGAAACAGGGTGGGTGGAAGGCTACACCTTC

v_call: TRBV5-5
j_call: TRBJ2-5
clone_size: once
d_call: TRBD2
cdr3_aa: CASSLERGSIGQETQYF
cdr3_nt: TGTGCCAGCAGCTTGGAGCGGGGTTCGATCGGCCAAGAGACCCAGTACTTC

v_call: TRBV4-3
j_call: TRBJ2-3
clone_size: .
d_call: TRBD2
cdr3_aa: CASSQDSRSGNTQYF
cdr3_nt: TGCGCCAGCAGCCAAGATTCTCGCAGCGGGAATACGCAGTATTTT

v_call: TRBV27
j_call: TRBJ1-6
clone_size: .
d_call: TRBD1
cdr3_aa: CASSSGTGGRESPLHF
cdr3_nt: TGTGCCAGCAGTTCCGGGACAGGGGGCAGAGAATCACCCCTCCACTTT

v_call: TRBV28
j_call: TRBJ2-1
clone_size: .
d_call: TRBD2
cdr3_aa: CASRPGLAGNEQFF
cdr3_nt: TGTGCCAGCAGACCAGGACTAGCCGGCAATGAGCAGTTCTTC

v_call: TRBV5-1
j_call: TRBJ2-1
clone_size: .
d_call: TRBD2
cdr3_aa: CASSPVSGGPLGGEQFF
cdr3_nt: TGCGCCAGCAGCCCCGTGTCGGGAGGGCCTCTGGGGGGAGAGCAGTTCTTC

v_call: TRBV6-5
j_call: TRBJ1-2
clone_size: few
d_call: .
cdr3_aa: CASRGHLMAFTF
cdr3_nt: TGTGCCAGCAGGGGACATCTTATGGCTTTCACCTTC

v_call: TRBV18
j_call: TRBJ1-2
clone_size: .
d_call: TRBD1
cdr3_aa: CASSRSGTGQDYGYTF
cdr3_nt: TGTGCCAGCTCACGGTCCGGGACAGGGCAGGACTATGGCTACACCTTC

v_call: TRBV2
j_call: TRBJ1-3
clone_size: .
d_call: .
cdr3_aa: CASSVGTISGNTIYF
cdr3_nt: TGTGCCAGCAGCGTCGGGACAATCTCTGGAAACACCATATATTTT

v_call: TRBV7-9
j_call: TRBJ2-1
clone_size: .
d_call: TRBD1
cdr3_aa: CASSLASGTGRYNEQFF
cdr3_nt: TGTGCCAGCAGCTTAGCATCCGGGACAGGGAGGTACAATGAGCAGTTCTTC

v_call: TRBV7-9
j_call: TRBJ1-3
clone_size: .
d_call: .
cdr3_aa: CASSLDPGRAGNTIYF
cdr3_nt: TGTGCCAGCAGCTTAGATCCAGGGCGAGCTGGAAACACCATATATTTT

v_call: TRBV27
j_call: TRBJ2-5
clone_size: .
d_call: .
cdr3_aa: CASSPWVGEGTQYF
cdr3_nt: TGTGCCAGCAGTCCCTGGGTAGGCGAGGGGACCCAGTACTTC

v_call: TRBV6-2/TRBV6-3
j_call: TRBJ1-2
clone_size: .
d_call: TRBD1
cdr3_aa: CASSSGTGWHGYTF
cdr3_nt: TGTGCCAGCAGTTCCGGGACAGGGTGGCATGGCTACACCTTC

v_call: TRBV5-5
j_call: TRBJ1-4
clone_size: .
d_call: .
cdr3_aa: CASSPQRANEKLFF
cdr3_nt: TGTGCCAGCAGCCCCCAGAGGGCTAATGAAAAACTGTTTTTT

v_call: TRBV14
j_call: TRBJ1-3
clone_size: .
d_call: .
cdr3_aa: CASSQGRSHSGNTIYF
cdr3_nt: TGTGCCAGCAGCCAAGGTCGGAGCCACTCTGGAAACACCATATATTTT

v_call: TRBV21-1
j_call: TRBJ2-1
clone_size: once
d_call: .
cdr3_aa: CASSNILGTSLWCHEQFF
cdr3_nt: TGTGCCAGCAGCAATATCCTGGGGACTAGTCTTTGGTGCCATGAGCAGTTCTTC

v_call: TRBV27
j_call: TRBJ2-4
clone_size: .
d_call: .
cdr3_aa: CASSPGRALAKNIQYF
cdr3_nt: TGTGCCAGCAGTCCCGGGAGAGCACTAGCCAAAAACATTCAGTACTTC

v_call: TRBV5-1
j_call: TRBJ2-1
clone_size: .
d_call: .
cdr3_aa: CASSLDRPNNEQFF
cdr3_nt: TGCGCCAGCAGCTTGGACAGACCTAACAATGAGCAGTTCTTC

v_call: TRBV15
j_call: TRBJ2-1
clone_size: .
d_call: TRBD2
cdr3_aa: CATSSRAGNSYNEQFF
cdr3_nt: TGTGCCACCAGCAGCCGAGCGGGGAACTCCTACAATGAGCAGTTCTTC

v_call: TRBV7-3
j_call: TRBJ2-5
clone_size: few
d_call: TRBD1
cdr3_aa: CASSRQGRGETQYF
cdr3_nt: TGTGCCAGCAGTAGACAGGGAAGGGGAGAGACCCAGTACTTC

v_call: TRBV7-9
j_call: TRBJ1-2
clone_size: .
d_call: .
cdr3_aa: CASSSMAIGANYGYTF
cdr3_nt: TGTGCCAGCAGCTCCATGGCCATCGGGGCTAACTATGGCTACACCTTC

v_call: TRBV5-4
j_call: TRBJ2-7
clone_size: once
d_call: .
cdr3_aa: CASSLGVGSYEQYF
cdr3_nt: TGTGCCAGCAGCTTGGGGGTAGGGAGCTACGAGCAGTACTTC